This TCR beta chain was documented in a study of T cell responses to AZD1222 COVID-19 vaccine. The CDR3 runs 15 residues. Germline CDR1 reads LGHNA; CDR2 reads YSLEER. Germline trimming cut 3 bases from V and 0 bases from J; bases unmatched to any gene: 2. TCRdb keeps only in-frame clones here, not all; method: immunoSEQ multiplex PCR. The sample consists of roughly 100,000 clones, 80% to 85% of them appearing once. The sample consisted of peripheral blood, taken on day 0 of AZD1222 vaccination. This chain uses TRBV4-3 with TRBJ1-3; TRBD1 matches at 7 bases. This TCR derives from an adult in good health. This CDR3 reads CASSQGTASGNTIYF. For the CDR3, the DNA is TGCGCCAGCAGCCAGGGGACAGCCTCTGGAAACACCATATATTTT.